This T cell receptor (beta chain) was sequenced during a study of blood T cells in healthy people across ages. CDR1 and CDR2 from the germline V gene are SGDLS and YYNGEE. The CDR3 consists of 15 residues. V lost 4 bases, J lost 6 bases, and 11 bases stayed unmatched. Next came a second PCR, run for about 6 to 12 cycles, which used a sample-barcoded 5' primer along with a J-beta primer mix. TCRdb re-called the 5' RACE reads with MiXCR, one entry per CDR3 protein. This sample carries 700,000 to 900,000 distinct CDR3 sequences, approximately 55% of them seen once, and the ten largest clones take around 40%. Donation came from healthy Caucasian individuals in Russia who were aged about 6 to 95.

The sample consisted of blood. The rearrangement links TRBV9 to TRBJ2-7; TRBD2 matches at 9 bases. The TCR sequence derives from an elderly man in good health. CDR3 DNA sequence: TGTGCCAGCAGCCTCTTCGCGGGAGGGGACAGCGAGCAGTACTTC. Its translation: CASSLFAGGDSEQYF.